Shown below are 23 T cell receptor beta chains from a single sample sequenced in a study of cytomegalovirus exposure and HLA in healthy donors. It was with 60 Vbeta and 13 Jbeta primers that the PCR ran. Produced via immunoSEQ multiplex PCR; TCRdb's table is partial and in-frame only. The profile shows around 100,000 clones, 55% to 75% of them singletons. The sample was PBMCs. These receptors all stem from a woman aged 18-29 years in good health and CMV-seropositive.

This chain joins TRBV19 and TRBJ2-2, with D possibly matching TRBD1 (6 bases). V gave up 6 bases and J gave up 6 bases, with 11 bases separating them. Germline CDR1 reads LNHDA; CDR2 reads SQIVND (reference sequence). The CDR3 extends over 13 amino acids. CDR3 DNA: TGTGCCAGTAGAGCAGGGGCGGCCGGGGAGCTGTTTTTT. It yields the protein CASRAGAAGELFF.

V and J are TRBV5-1 and TRBJ2-7; the match to TRBD2 covers 12 bases. Germline trimming cut 3 bases from V and 2 bases from J; bases unmatched to any gene: 6. The CDR3 totals 16 residues. The germline CDR1 and CDR2 sequences are SGHRS and YFSETQ. This CDR3 reads CASSSKTSGSTYEQYF. CDR3 nucleotides: TGCGCCAGCAGCTCAAAGACTAGCGGGAGTACCTACGAGCAGTACTTC.

The chain has TRBV5-6 and TRBJ1-2; TRBD1 aligns across 7 bases. V dropped 4 bases and J dropped 4; count of bases not matched to a gene: 10. The CDR3 runs 15 residues. Germline V gene sequence: CDR1 SGHDT, CDR2 YYEEEE. The CDR3 nucleotides read TGTGCCAGCAGCCCAGACAGGGCAGGGGGCTATGGCTACACCTTC. As protein: CASSPDRAGGYGYTF.

The chain is built from TRBV6-5 and TRBJ1-2; 11 bases agree with TRBD1. CDR1 is MNHEY, CDR2 SVGAGI, per germline. Trimming at V came to 2 bases and at J to 7 bases, leaving 3 bases not matched to a gene. There are 14 residues in the CDR3. The CDR3 spells CASSYGTGGIGYTF. The DNA for the CDR3 is TGTGCCAGCAGTTACGGGACAGGGGGTATTGGCTACACCTTC.

The chain carries TRBV9 and TRBJ1-4, with D possibly being TRBD1 (6 bases). The length of the CDR3 is 14 residues. Trimming cost V 3 bases and J 0 bases, with 6 bases left between them. The germline gives CDR1 SGDLS, CDR2 YYNGEE. CDR3 sequence reads: CASSDRATNEKLFF. The DNA of the CDR3 is TGTGCCAGCAGCGACAGGGCAACTAATGAAAAACTGTTTTTT.

This rearrangement joins TRBV10-3 to TRBJ1-2, with 7 bases aligning to TRBD1. The V gene's germline CDR1 is ENHRY and CDR2 SYGVKD. CDR3 size: 14 residues. V shed 7 bases, J shed 6 bases, and the junction held 11 bases outside the gene matches. The CDR3 DNA reads TGTGCCATCACCTCTGACAGGGTTTGGGATGGCTACACCTTC. It translates to CAITSDRVWDGYTF.

This clone was observed a handful of times. The V call is TRBV14, the J call TRBJ2-5; D call uncertain. The length of the CDR3 is 17 residues. CDR1 is SGHDN and CDR2 is FVKESK in the germline V gene. Deletions cut 0 bases from V and 0 bases from J, with 14 bases between. In nucleotides, the CDR3 is TGTGCCAGCAGCCAAGATTCGGCAGGCGAGTACCAAGAGACCCAGTACTTC. Protein product: CASSQDSAGEYQETQYF.

CDR3 nucleotides: TGCGCCAGCAGCTTTGGCGACAGACCCAACACTGAAGCTTTCTTT. It specifies CASSFGDRPNTEAFF. This chain joins TRBV5-1 and TRBJ1-1; TRBD1 is a possible D gene (5 bases). The V end was cut by 2 bases, the J end by 2 bases, with 13 bases between. Germline-derived CDR1 and CDR2 are SGHRS and YFSETQ. The CDR3 is 15 residues long.

This clone was observed a single time. V usage is TRBV7-2 and J usage is TRBJ1-2; tentative D call: TRBD1 (6 bases). CDR1 is SGHTA and CDR2 is FQGNSA in the germline V gene. V gave up 1 base and J gave up 5 bases, with 8 bases separating them. The CDR3 runs 13 residues. The CDR3: CASSLGTEYGYTF. The DNA for the CDR3 is TGTGCCAGCAGCTTAGGGACAGAGTATGGCTACACCTTC.

This sequence joins TRBV27 and TRBJ2-5; D is possibly TRBD1 (5 bases). V lost 4 bases and J lost 9, with 18 bases in between. From germline, CDR1 is MNHEY and CDR2 SMNVEV (reference sequence). The CDR3 covers 14 residues. CDR3 sequence: CASSSPTTVGPQYF. DNA for the CDR3: TGTGCCAGCAGTTCGCCGACAACCGTGGGGCCCCAGTACTTC.

V is TRBV30 and J is TRBJ2-5; 12 bases map to TRBD2. The J call could be wrong; TRBJ2-7 is a better fit for the DNA end. Germline V lookup: CDR1 GTSNPN, CDR2 SVGIG (reference sequence). The CDR3 is made up of 16 amino acids. CDR3 in amino acids: CAWSASSSGRASEQYF. In DNA, the CDR3 is TGTGCCTGGAGTGCGAGTTCTAGCGGGAGGGCCAGCGAGCAGTACTTC.

V usage is TRBV5-8 and J usage is TRBJ1-5; a weak D match, TRBD1 (6 bases). Trimming left V 1 base short and J 8 bases short, with 10 bases between. This CDR3 is 13 amino acids long. CDR1 is SGHTS and CDR2 is YDEGEE in the germline V gene. This CDR3 reads CASSLQGFEPQHF. The CDR3 region has the DNA TGTGCCAGCAGCTTGCAGGGGTTCGAGCCCCAGCATTTT.

This chain connects TRBV5-6 to TRBJ2-4; tentatively, D is TRBD2 (6 bases). The V gene's germline CDR1 is SGHDT and CDR2 YYEEEE. V was pared by 2 bases and J by 4 bases, with 13 bases between. This CDR3 is built from 15 residues. This CDR3 reads CASSFRESGKNIQYF. The CDR3 DNA is TGTGCCAGCAGCTTCCGGGAGTCTGGGAAAAACATTCAGTACTTC.

This clone was recorded only once. The chain links TRBV9 to TRBJ1-5; D gene uncertain. Trimming took off 4 bases at V and 6 bases at J, with 14 bases between the two ends. This CDR3 has 14 residues. Germline-derived CDR1 and CDR2 are SGDLS and YYNGEE. CDR3 sequence: CASSPGWGVQPQHF. In DNA, the CDR3 is TGTGCCAGCAGCCCTGGATGGGGAGTTCAGCCCCAGCATTTT.

This rearrangement joins TRBV4-2 to TRBJ2-7; TRBD2 agrees at 14 bases. The germline V gene encodes CDR1 LGHNA and CDR2 YNFKEQ. This CDR3 contains 16 residues. V was pared by 5 bases and J by 2 bases, with 5 bases of the junction left unmatched. CDR3 sequence (DNA): TGTGCCAGCAGCAGGACTAGCGGGAGGAGAGCCTACGAGCAGTACTTC. Protein product: CASSRTSGRRAYEQYF.

The table lists this clone with a few counts. The chain combines TRBV28 with TRBJ2-1, with 10 bases identical to TRBD2. The V and J ends lost 3 bases and 7 bases, in that order; junction bases with no gene match: 6. Germline CDR1 and CDR2: MDHEN and SYDVKM. The CDR3 loop spans 15 amino acids. The DNA of the CDR3 is TGTGCCAGCAGTTTTAAGACTAGCGGGCAGAATGAGCAGTTCTTC. It is translated as CASSFKTSGQNEQFF.

This clone was observed a single time. The chain joins TRBV4-2 to TRBJ2-5; D is unresolved. The J call is doubtful: the DNA matches TRBJ2-7 better. The CDR3 length is 14 residues. Germline loops: CDR1 LGHNA, CDR2 YNFKEQ. In DNA form, the CDR3 reads TGTGCCAGCAGCCAAGTATTGGGCCGAGACGAGCAGTACTTC. Protein product: CASSQVLGRDEQYF.

This clone was observed a handful of times. V is TRBV28 and J is TRBJ2-2; 7 nucleotides align to TRBD2. CDR1 and CDR2 from the germline V gene are MDHEN and SYDVKM. The CDR3 loop spans 16 amino acids. The V gene end was trimmed by 7 bases and the J gene end by 0 bases; junction bases not matched to a gene: 8. The DNA for the CDR3 is TGTGCCAGCATACCCGGACTAGTTGCGAACACCGGGGAGCTGTTTTTT. Protein product: CASIPGLVANTGELFF.

The chain carries TRBV6-1 and TRBJ1-1; no firm D call. The CDR3 is made up of 16 amino acids. The germline CDR1 and CDR2 sequences are MNHNS and SASEGT. Trimming took off 2 bases at V and 7 bases at J, with 20 bases between the two ends. As DNA, the CDR3 is TGTGCCAGCAGTGAATCCGCGAGGGAGGGAAGGAATGAAGCTTTCTTT. This gives the protein CASSESAREGRNEAFF.

The chain carries TRBV18 and TRBJ2-4; weak D call: TRBD1 (7 bases). This CDR3 region has 17 residues. V lost 0 bases, J lost 2 bases, and 14 bases lay in between. Germline CDR1 reads KGHSH; CDR2 reads LQKENI. The CDR3 nucleotides are TGTGCCAGCTCACCACCCGAGGCAGGGGGGACCAAAAACATTCAGTACTTC. Translating it yields CASSPPEAGGTKNIQYF.

V is TRBV5-1 and J is TRBJ1-2, with 7 bases aligning to TRBD1. This CDR3 region has 15 residues. CDR1 SGHRS and CDR2 YFSETQ come from the germline V gene. The V segment lost 2 bases and the J segment 4 bases; nucleotides outside the gene matches: 8. CDR3 nucleotides: TGCGCCAGCAGCTTTGGCGACAGGGACGGCTATGGCTACACCTTC. It codes for CASSFGDRDGYGYTF.

The chain links TRBV13 to TRBJ1-2, with 8 bases identical to TRBD1. The CDR3 has 17 residues. With 2 bases clipped from V and 0 bases from J, the junction kept 8 bases outside the gene matches. The germline CDR1 and CDR2 sequences are PRHDT and FYEKMQ (reference sequence). The CDR3 is CASSLRGGTGPNYGYTF. CDR3 bases: TGTGCCAGCAGCTTAAGAGGAGGGACAGGCCCTAACTATGGCTACACCTTC.

V and J are TRBV27 and TRBJ2-1, with 12 positions matching TRBD2. Per germline, CDR1 MNHEY and CDR2 SMNVEV (reference sequence). The CDR3 is made up of 15 amino acids. After removal of 5 bases from V and 5 bases from J, the junction contained 4 bases not matched to a gene. CDR3 protein: CASSLAGGQHNEQFF. The CDR3 nucleotides read TGTGCCAGCAGTCTAGCGGGGGGGCAACACAATGAGCAGTTCTTC.